This TCR beta chain was sequenced during a study of metastatic and nonmetastatic thyroid tumors. Study-level information: Across blood and tumor or nodule tissue, repertoires from malignant and benign thyroid patients were compared with one another. Study-wide results and caveats: Versus benign nodules, malignant thyroid tumors reportedly had significantly higher TCR beta diversity, in blood and tumor.

Trimming took off 1 base at V and 3 bases at J, with 10 bases between the two ends. Germline V gives CDR1 MNHNS, CDR2 SASEGT. CDR3 length: 14 amino acids. Ahead of thyroid surgery, no patient had received treatment of any kind. For this clone: The antigen is undetermined.

Original methodology: Clinicopathological groups of papillary thyroid cancer showed CDR3 differences that were used to build a distant-metastasis classifier. TCRdb re-called clones via MiXCR from the PCR reads. The authors' filters were not applied to this entry. This table has about 34,000 clones, about a third appearing once. Sequencing was done on a sample of tumor tissue. This sequence was found in a female donor with papillary thyroid cancer or a benign thyroid nodule (not recorded which). Some clones in this sample may be carry-over from other donors' samples. J is TRBJ2-7 and V is TRBV6-1; TRBD1 might be the D (5 bases). The CDR3 nucleotides are TGTGCCAGCAGTGAAGAACCAGGGATCTACGAGCAGTACTTC. It translates to CASSEEPGIYEQYF.